These T cell receptor beta chains were read from a single sample in a study of T cell clonotyping in hematopoietic cell transplantation. Sequenced by immunoSEQ multiplex PCR; TCRdb stores in-frame clones only, minus some. The sample holds about 36,000 clones, roughly 95% seen once. The sample consisted of peripheral blood mononuclear cells, taken before stem cell transplant. The source is a man aged 35-49 years with chronic myeloid leukemia. Some clones in this sample may be carry-over from other donors' samples. The CDR3 runs from the conserved cysteine through the conserved F or W.

V	J	CDR3
TRBV7-2	TRBJ2-7	CASSPTGGGYEQYF
TRBV6-4	TRBJ2-7	CASLDREGSYEQYF
TRBV7-5	TRBJ2-7	CVRSDQTGVHEQYF
TRBV2	TRBJ1-6	CASRWTVQDSPLHF
TRBV19	TRBJ2-2	CASSLGLAGGLFTGELFF
TRBV7-2	TRBJ1-6	CASSLAGRYSPLHF
TRBV5-1	TRBJ1-5	CASSPGDNSNQPQHF
TRBV11-2	TRBJ2-7	CASSSSGTYFGQYF
TRBV2	TRBJ2-5	CASSDVGSQETQYF
TRBV7-2	TRBJ1-5	CASSLSRGPYSNQPQHF
TRBV2	TRBJ2-6	CASSARRDSGANVLTF
TRBV2	TRBJ1-5	CASSSTGGAGNQPQHF
TRBV7-9	TRBJ2-7	CASSLSAGHYEQYF
TRBV4-3	TRBJ1-1	CASSQVRGPGARWTEAFF
TRBV4-2	TRBJ1-5	CASSQDLGATPGRAQHF
TRBV7-9	TRBJ1-4	CASSPNPSRAETNEKLFF
TRBV7-3	TRBJ2-5	CASSGGHSETQYF
TRBV5-5	TRBJ1-6	CASSSRPGAYNSPLHF
TRBV5-1	TRBJ2-7	CASSLPGGQIKSYEQYF
TRBV30	TRBJ1-4	CAFGTGDFATNEKLFF
TRBV7-2	TRBJ1-4	CASSLVLNEKLFF
TRBV30	TRBJ2-5	CAWSVILKETQYF
TRBV10-3	TRBJ1-1	CAISERTGNTEAFF
TRBV11-1	TRBJ1-1	CASSLIMTAEAFF
TRBV30	TRBJ2-5	CAWTGGKRSETQYF
TRBV19	TRBJ1-1	CASSVAIHTEAFF
TRBV19	TRBJ1-2	CASSIDITINYGYTF
TRBV7-3	TRBJ2-5	CASSPRPRQTQYF
TRBV28	TRBJ1-4	CASSPPGQEEKLFF
TRBV9	TRBJ2-1	CASSFFGGDNEQFF
TRBV10-3	TRBJ1-2	CAISNPGTDVYGYTF
TRBV2	TRBJ1-3	CASCILISGNTIYF
TRBV11-3	TRBJ2-5	CASSLASQETQYF
TRBV19	TRBJ1-2	CASSPGTPYGYTF
TRBV27	TRBJ2-7	CASREAGNNEQYF
TRBV29-1	TRBJ2-7	CSVRQGVSYEQYF
TRBV4-3	TRBJ1-3	CASSQDLQANTIYF
TRBV5-1	TRBJ2-1	CASSPRDRGVDEQFF
TRBV2	TRBJ1-1	CASSYLGGTTEAFF
TRBV15	TRBJ1-2	CATSREEGDGYTF
TRBV7-3	TRBJ2-3	CASSLYPGAADTQYF
TRBV10-3	TRBJ2-7	CAISELGDYEQYF
TRBV4-2	TRBJ2-1	CASSQEGSSSYNEQFF
TRBV4-2	TRBJ1-1	CASSLAGRGNTEAFF
TRBV30	TRBJ1-1	CAGSVGQTGAFF
TRBV5-4	TRBJ1-2	CASSGIQGFDGYTF